This is a list of T cell receptor beta chains from one sample in a study of T cell responses to AZD1222 COVID-19 vaccine. Generated by immunoSEQ multiplex PCR, the TCRdb table keeps only in-frame clones and is missing some. Altogether nearly 90,000 clones are present, just over 85% being singletons, with the ten largest covering 10%. This sample comprised peripheral blood, obtained on day 0 of MenACWY control vaccination. These receptors were obtained from an adult in good health. Each CDR3 is given with its conserved first and last residue. Each record gives: V gene, D gene, J gene, clone size, CDR3 protein, CDR3 DNA. The D gene is left open where the match is weak. Some rows mark clone size as missing; the rest say once, few, many or name a class of expanded clone.

>TRBV7-2|-|TRBJ1-1|-
CASSPYGGYTEAFF
TGTGCCAGCAGCCCGTACGGGGGTTACACTGAAGCTTTCTTT
>TRBV7-8|TRBD1|TRBJ1-4|-
CASSAEDRVVFEKLFF
TGTGCCAGCAGCGCTGAGGACAGGGTGGTTTTTGAAAAACTGTTTTTT
>TRBV24-1|-|TRBJ1-2|-
CATSDPSFYGYTF
TGTGCCACCAGTGATCCATCGTTCTATGGCTACACCTTC
>TRBV19|-|TRBJ1-5|-
CASSIERGNQPQHF
TGTGCCAGTAGTATAGAGAGGGGCAATCAGCCCCAGCATTTT
>TRBV6-5|-|TRBJ2-7|-
CASSYTGPTFSYEQYF
TGTGCCAGCAGTTACACAGGTCCTACCTTCTCCTACGAGCAGTACTTC
>TRBV18|-|TRBJ2-1|-
CASSPLRLDYNEQFF
TGTGCCAGCTCACCACTAAGGCTCGACTACAATGAGCAGTTCTTC
>TRBV7-9|-|TRBJ1-5|large
CASSLHSNQPQHF
TGTGCCAGCAGCCTCCACTCCAATCAGCCCCAGCATTTT
>TRBV2|-|TRBJ1-1|-
CASSEGTVNTEAFF
TGTGCCAGCAGTGAAGGCACAGTGAACACTGAAGCTTTCTTT
>TRBV19|TRBD1|TRBJ1-1|-
CASSAGQGAKGEAFF
TGTGCCAGTAGTGCGGGACAGGGGGCGAAAGGTGAAGCTTTCTTT
>TRBV14|-|TRBJ1-1|-
CASSQDLGRGEAFF
TGTGCCAGCAGCCAAGATTTGGGGCGCGGTGAAGCTTTCTTT
>TRBV20-1|-|TRBJ1-3|few
CSASQDWAGTIYF
TGCAGTGCTAGTCAGGACTGGGCTGGGACCATATATTTT
>TRBV3-1/TRBV3-2|-|TRBJ2-1|-
CASSQDSSYNEQFF
TGTGCCAGCAGCCAAGACAGCTCCTACAATGAGCAGTTCTTC
>TRBV10-3|-|TRBJ2-2|-
CASTGTIAAGELFF
TGTGCCTCAACCGGGACAATAGCGGCCGGGGAGCTGTTTTTT
>TRBV10-3|-|TRBJ1-2|once
CVSWGYGYTF
TGTGTATCTTGGGGCTATGGCTACACCTTC
>TRBV30|-|TRBJ1-1|-
CASWKLPEDTEAFF
TGTGCCTCCTGGAAACTACCCGAGGACACTGAAGCTTTCTTT
>TRBV29-1|-|TRBJ2-5|-
CSATPGVQETQYF
TGCAGCGCCACCCCGGGGGTCCAAGAGACCCAGTACTTC
>TRBV7-9|-|TRBJ1-2|-
CASSLDVNYGYTF
TGTGCCAGCAGCTTGGACGTTAACTATGGCTACACCTTC
>TRBV19|TRBD2|TRBJ2-3|-
CASRAGLAGTDTQYF
TGTGCCAGTAGGGCGGGACTAGCGGGCACAGATACGCAGTATTTT
>TRBV19|-|TRBJ1-4|-
CASSGEKLFF
TGTGCCAGTAGTGGTGAAAAACTGTTTTTT
>TRBV11-2|TRBD2|TRBJ2-5|-
CASSPTSGGETQYF
TGTGCCAGCAGCCCGACTAGCGGGGGAGAGACCCAGTACTTC
>TRBV4-3|TRBD1|TRBJ2-3|-
CASSQRTGTGFFSTDTQYF
TGCGCCAGCAGCCAACGAACCGGGACAGGGTTCTTTAGCACAGATACGCAGTATTTT
>TRBV2|-|TRBJ1-6|-
CASIRTEDYNSPLHF
TGTGCCAGCATTCGGACGGAGGACTATAATTCACCCCTCCACTTT
>TRBV6-6|-|TRBJ1-3|-
CASSQPGTISGNTIYF
TGTGCCAGCAGTCAACCTGGGACCATCTCTGGAAACACCATATATTTT
>TRBV20-1|-|TRBJ1-3|few
CSASRGAGSGNTIYF
TGCAGTGCTAGTCGGGGGGCGGGCTCTGGAAACACCATATATTTT
>TRBV28|-|TRBJ1-2|-
CASKANYGYTF
TGTGCCAGCAAGGCTAACTATGGCTACACCTTC
>TRBV5-4|-|TRBJ1-1|-
CASSLAAQAATEAFF
TGTGCCAGCAGCTTGGCCGCGCAGGCAGCCACTGAAGCTTTCTTT
>TRBV5-4|TRBD1|TRBJ2-3|-
CASSSTGADTQYF
TGTGCCAGCAGCTCAACAGGGGCAGATACGCAGTATTTT
>TRBV2|TRBD1|TRBJ1-2|-
CASSWSAGGENGYTF
TGTGCCAGCAGTTGGTCGGCAGGGGGAGAGAATGGCTACACCTTC
>TRBV12-3/TRBV12-4|-|TRBJ1-2|-
CASSFSPYGYTF
TGTGCCAGCAGTTTCTCCCCCTATGGCTACACCTTC
>TRBV15|TRBD1|TRBJ2-5|-
CATSRDDREWETQYF
TGTGCCACCAGCAGAGATGACAGGGAATGGGAGACCCAGTACTTC
>TRBV11-2|-|TRBJ1-2|-
CASSLGPNYGYTF
TGTGCCAGCAGCTTAGGACCCAACTATGGCTACACCTTC
>TRBV5-1|TRBD1|TRBJ2-7|-
CASSSLGQGPYEQYF
TGCGCCAGCAGCTCGCTTGGACAGGGGCCGTACGAGCAGTACTTC
>TRBV9|TRBD1|TRBJ2-3|few
CASSVTGGGDTQYF
TGTGCCAGCAGCGTAACAGGGGGCGGCGATACGCAGTATTTT
>TRBV19|-|TRBJ1-2|-
CASSIEAGYYGYTF
TGTGCCAGTAGTATAGAGGCCGGGTACTATGGCTACACCTTC
>TRBV2|TRBD2|TRBJ2-3|-
CASRAGTSGGSTDTQYF
TGTGCCAGCAGGGCCGGGACTAGCGGGGGTAGCACAGATACGCAGTATTTT
>TRBV12-3/TRBV12-4|-|TRBJ1-2|-
CASSWRRGGYTF
TGTGCCAGCAGTTGGCGAAGGGGTGGCTACACCTTC
>TRBV11-1|-|TRBJ2-7|-
CASSLNGGFTYEQYF
TGTGCCAGCAGCTTAAACGGGGGATTCACCTACGAGCAGTACTTC
>TRBV6-5|TRBD1|TRBJ1-2|-
CASRPRDRTNYGYTF
TGTGCCAGCAGGCCCCGGGACAGGACTAACTATGGCTACACCTTC
>TRBV4-1|-|TRBJ1-6|-
CASSQDTDVNSPLHF
TGCGCCAGCAGCCAAGACACAGACGTTAATTCACCCCTCCACTTT
>TRBV2|-|TRBJ2-1|-
CASSRVRSSYNEQFF
TGTGCCAGCAGTCGGGTCCGGAGCTCCTACAATGAGCAGTTCTTC
>TRBV5-4|TRBD1|TRBJ2-2|-
CASSLQGPNTGELFF
TGTGCCAGCAGCTTACAGGGGCCTAACACCGGGGAGCTGTTTTTT
>TRBV6-1|-|TRBJ1-1|-
CASSESQFEAFF
TGTGCCAGCAGTGAAAGCCAGTTTGAAGCTTTCTTT
>TRBV6-5|-|TRBJ2-7|-
CASSYGALVGEQYF
TGTGCCAGCAGTTACGGCGCGCTTGTAGGCGAGCAGTACTTC
>TRBV6-2/TRBV6-3|TRBD2|TRBJ2-3|-
CASSYGTSGRADTQYF
TGTGCCAGCAGTTACGGGACTAGCGGGCGCGCAGATACGCAGTATTTT
>TRBV19|-|TRBJ1-2|-
CASRGREALGGYTF
TGTGCCAGTAGAGGACGGGAAGCCTTGGGAGGCTACACCTTC
>TRBV7-2|TRBD2|TRBJ2-7|once
CASSLVGGGSYEQYF
TGTGCCAGCAGCTTAGTAGGCGGGGGGAGCTACGAGCAGTACTTC
>TRBV7-6|-|TRBJ1-4|-
CASSLSPGPTNEKLFF
TGTGCCAGCAGCTTAAGCCCCGGGCCGACTAATGAAAAACTGTTTTTT
>TRBV7-9|-|TRBJ2-7|few
CASSLAPTYLTYEQYF
TGTGCCAGCAGCTTAGCGCCGACATACCTAACCTACGAGCAGTACTTC